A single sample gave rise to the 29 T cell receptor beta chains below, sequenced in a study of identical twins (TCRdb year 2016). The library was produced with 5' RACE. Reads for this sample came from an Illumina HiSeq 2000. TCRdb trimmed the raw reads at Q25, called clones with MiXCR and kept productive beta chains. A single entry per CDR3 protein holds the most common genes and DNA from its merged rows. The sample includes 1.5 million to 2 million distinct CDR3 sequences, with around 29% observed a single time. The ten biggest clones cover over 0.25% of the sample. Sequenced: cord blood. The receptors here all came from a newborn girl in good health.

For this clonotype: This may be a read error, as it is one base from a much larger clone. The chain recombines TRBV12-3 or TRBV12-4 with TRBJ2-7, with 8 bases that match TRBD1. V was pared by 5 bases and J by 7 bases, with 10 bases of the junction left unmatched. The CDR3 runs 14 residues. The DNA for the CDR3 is TGTGCCAGCAGTCCGACAGGGGCAGGCAATGAGCAGTACTTC. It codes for CASSPTGAGNEQYF.

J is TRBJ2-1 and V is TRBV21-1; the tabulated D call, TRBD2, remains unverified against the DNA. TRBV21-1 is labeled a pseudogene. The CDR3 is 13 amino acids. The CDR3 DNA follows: TGTGCCAGCAGCAAAACTAGCTACAATGAGCAGTTCTTC. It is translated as CASSKTSYNEQFF.

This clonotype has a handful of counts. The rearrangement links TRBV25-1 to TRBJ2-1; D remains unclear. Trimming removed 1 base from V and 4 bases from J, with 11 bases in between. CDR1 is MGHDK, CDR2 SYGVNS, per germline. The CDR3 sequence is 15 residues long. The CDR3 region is CASSEWDRVYNEQFF. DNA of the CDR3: TGTGCCAGCAGTGAATGGGATAGAGTGTACAATGAGCAGTTCTTC.

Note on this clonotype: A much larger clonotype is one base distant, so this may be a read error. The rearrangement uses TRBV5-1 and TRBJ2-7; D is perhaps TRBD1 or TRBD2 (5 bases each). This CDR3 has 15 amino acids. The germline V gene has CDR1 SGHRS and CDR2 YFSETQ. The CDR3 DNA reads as TGCGCCAGCAGCTTATATAGGGGAGACTCCTACGAGGAGTACTTC. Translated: CASSLYRGDSYEEYF.

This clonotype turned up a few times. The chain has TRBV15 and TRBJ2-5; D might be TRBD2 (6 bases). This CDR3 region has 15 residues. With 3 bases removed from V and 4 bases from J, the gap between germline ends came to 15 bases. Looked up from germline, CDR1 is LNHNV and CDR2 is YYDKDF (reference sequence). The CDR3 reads CATSSTTRARETQYF. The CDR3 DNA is TGTGCCACCAGCAGTACGACTAGAGCTCGAGAGACCCAGTACTTC.

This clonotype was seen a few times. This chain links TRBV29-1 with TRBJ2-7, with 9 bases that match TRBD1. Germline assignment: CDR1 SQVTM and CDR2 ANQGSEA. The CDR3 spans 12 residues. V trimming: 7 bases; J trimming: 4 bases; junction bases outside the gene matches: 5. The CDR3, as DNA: TGCAGCGCCTTGACAGGGGGGTACGAGCAGTACTTC. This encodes CSALTGGYEQYF.

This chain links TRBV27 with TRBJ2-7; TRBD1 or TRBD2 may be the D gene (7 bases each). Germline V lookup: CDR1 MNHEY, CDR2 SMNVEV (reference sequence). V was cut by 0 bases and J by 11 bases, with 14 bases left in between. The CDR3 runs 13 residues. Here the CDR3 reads CASSLSTGREKYF. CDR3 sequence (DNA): TGTGCCAGCAGTTTATCGACAGGGAGGGAGAAGTACTTC.

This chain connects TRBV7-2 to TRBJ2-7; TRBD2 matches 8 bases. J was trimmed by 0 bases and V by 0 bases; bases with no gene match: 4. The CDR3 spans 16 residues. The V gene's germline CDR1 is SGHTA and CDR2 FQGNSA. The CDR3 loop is CASSLAASGPSYEQYF. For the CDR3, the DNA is TGTGCCAGCAGCTTAGCGGCTAGCGGGCCCTCCTACGAGCAGTACTTC.

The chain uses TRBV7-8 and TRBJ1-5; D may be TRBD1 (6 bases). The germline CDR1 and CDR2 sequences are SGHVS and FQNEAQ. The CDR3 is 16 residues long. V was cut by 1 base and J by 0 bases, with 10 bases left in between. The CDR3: CASSLDREYSNQPQHF. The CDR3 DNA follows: TGTGCCAGCAGCTTAGACAGGGAATATAGCAATCAGCCCCAGCATTTT.

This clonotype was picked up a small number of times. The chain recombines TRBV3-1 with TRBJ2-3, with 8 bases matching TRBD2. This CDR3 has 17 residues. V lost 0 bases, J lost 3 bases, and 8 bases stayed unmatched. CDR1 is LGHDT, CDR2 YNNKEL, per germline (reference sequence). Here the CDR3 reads CASSQELYASGTDTQYF. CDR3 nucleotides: TGTGCCAGCAGCCAAGAATTGTACGCTAGCGGGACAGATACGCAGTATTTT.

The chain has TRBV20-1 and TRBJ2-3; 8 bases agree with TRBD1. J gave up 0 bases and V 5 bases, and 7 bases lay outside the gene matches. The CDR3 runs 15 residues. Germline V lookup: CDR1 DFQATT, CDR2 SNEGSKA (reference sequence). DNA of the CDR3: TGCAGTGCTGCACTCCAGGGGGCTAGCACAGATACGCAGTATTTT. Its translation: CSAALQGASTDTQYF.

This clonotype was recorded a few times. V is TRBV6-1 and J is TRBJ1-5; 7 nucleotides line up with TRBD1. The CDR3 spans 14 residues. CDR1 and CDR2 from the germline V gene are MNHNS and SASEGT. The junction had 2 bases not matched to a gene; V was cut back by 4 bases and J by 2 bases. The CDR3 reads CASSGQGRNQPQHF. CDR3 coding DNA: TGTGCCAGCAGTGGACAGGGCCGCAATCAGCCCCAGCATTTT.

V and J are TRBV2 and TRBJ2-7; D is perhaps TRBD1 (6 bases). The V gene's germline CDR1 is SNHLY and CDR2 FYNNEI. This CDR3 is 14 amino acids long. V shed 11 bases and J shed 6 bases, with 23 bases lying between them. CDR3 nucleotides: TGTGCCGGGGGACACCTCCTTCGGGCAGGCGAGCAGTACTTC. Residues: CAGGHLLRAGEQYF. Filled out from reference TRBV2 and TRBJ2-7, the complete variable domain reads EPEVTQTPSHQVTQMGQEVILRCVPISNHLYFYWYRQILGQKVEFLVSFYNNEISEKSEIFDDQFSVERPDGSNFTLKIRSTKLEDSAMYFCAGGHLLRAGEQYFGPGTRLTVT.

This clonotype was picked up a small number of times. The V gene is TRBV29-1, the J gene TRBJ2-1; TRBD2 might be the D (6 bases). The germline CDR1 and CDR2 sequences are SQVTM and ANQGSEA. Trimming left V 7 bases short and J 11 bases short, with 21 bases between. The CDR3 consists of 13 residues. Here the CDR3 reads CSATGTPPEKQFF. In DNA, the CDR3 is TGCAGCGCAACCGGGACTCCTCCAGAAAAGCAGTTCTTC.

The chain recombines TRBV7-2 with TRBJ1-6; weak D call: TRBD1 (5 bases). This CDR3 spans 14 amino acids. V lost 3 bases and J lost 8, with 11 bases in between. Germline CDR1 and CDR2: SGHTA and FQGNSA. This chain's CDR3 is CASSFRQRDSPLHF. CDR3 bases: TGTGCCAGCAGCTTCCGACAGAGGGATTCACCCCTCCACTTT.

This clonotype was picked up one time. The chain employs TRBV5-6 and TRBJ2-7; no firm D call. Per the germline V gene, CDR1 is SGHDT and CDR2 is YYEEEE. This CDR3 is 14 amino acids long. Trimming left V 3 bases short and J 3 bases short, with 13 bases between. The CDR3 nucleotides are TGTGCCAGCAGCTCGTACCCCGGGCTCTACGAGCAGTACTTC. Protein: CASSSYPGLYEQYF.

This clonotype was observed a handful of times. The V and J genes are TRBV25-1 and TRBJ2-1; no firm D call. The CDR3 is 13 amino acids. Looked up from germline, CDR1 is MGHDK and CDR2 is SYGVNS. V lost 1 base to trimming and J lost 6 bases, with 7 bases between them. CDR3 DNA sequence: TGTGCCAGCAGTGAATCTCTCCTCAATGAGCAGTTCTTC. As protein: CASSESLLNEQFF.

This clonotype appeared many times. CDR3 nucleotides: TGTGCCAGCAGTTTAGCGGGCTCCTACAATGAGCAGTACTTC. It encodes CASSLAGSYNEQYF. The chain uses TRBV27 and TRBJ2-1; a weak D match, TRBD2 (5 bases). The end of the DNA fits TRBJ2-7 better, so the J call may be wrong. This CDR3 contains 14 residues. CDR1 is MNHEY, CDR2 SMNVEV, per germline (reference sequence).

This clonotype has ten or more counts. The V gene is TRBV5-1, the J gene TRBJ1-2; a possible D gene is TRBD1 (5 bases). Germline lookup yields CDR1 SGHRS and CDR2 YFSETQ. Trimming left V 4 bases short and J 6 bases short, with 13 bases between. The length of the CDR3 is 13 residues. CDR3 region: CASSLSPGDGYTF. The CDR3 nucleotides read TGCGCCAGCAGCCTGTCGCCGGGGGATGGCTACACCTTC.

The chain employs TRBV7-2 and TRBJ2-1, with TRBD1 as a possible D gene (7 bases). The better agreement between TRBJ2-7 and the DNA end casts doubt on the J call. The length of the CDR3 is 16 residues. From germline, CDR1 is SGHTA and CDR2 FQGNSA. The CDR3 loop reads CASSHQGGPSYNEQYF. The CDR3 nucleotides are TGTGCCAGCAGCCATCAGGGGGGCCCCTCCTACAATGAGCAGTACTTC.

The CDR3 is CSVNRDRLQETQYF. CDR3 nucleotide sequence: TGCAGTGTAAACCGGGACCGACTTCAAGAGACCCAGTACTTC. The chain recombines TRBV20-1 with TRBJ2-5; D might be TRBD1 or TRBD2, each matching 5 bases. This CDR3 has 14 residues. The V gene lost 7 bases and the J gene lost 2 bases, with 17 bases spanning the gap. The germline V gene has CDR1 DFQATT and CDR2 SNEGSKA (reference sequence).

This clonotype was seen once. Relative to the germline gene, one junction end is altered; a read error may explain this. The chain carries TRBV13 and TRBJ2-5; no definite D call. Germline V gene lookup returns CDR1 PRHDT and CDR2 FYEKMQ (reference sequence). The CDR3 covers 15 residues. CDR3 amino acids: CASGLSPAQQETQYF. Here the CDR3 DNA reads TGTGCCAGCGGCTTATCACCAGCCCAGCAAGAGACCCAGTACTTC.

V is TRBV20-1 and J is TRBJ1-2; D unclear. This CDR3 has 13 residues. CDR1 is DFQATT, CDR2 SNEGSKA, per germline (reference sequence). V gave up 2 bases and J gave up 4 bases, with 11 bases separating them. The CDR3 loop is CSARQQTGYGYTF. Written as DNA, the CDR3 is TGCAGTGCTAGACAACAGACGGGCTATGGCTACACCTTC.

CDR3 sequence reads: CASSVGWDRNTGELFF. CDR3 in DNA: TGTGCCAGCAGTGTGGGATGGGACCGGAACACCGGGGAGCTGTTTTTT. J is TRBJ2-2 and V is TRBV27, with D perhaps matching TRBD1 or TRBD2 (5 bases each). CDR1 is MNHEY, CDR2 SMNVEV, per germline (reference sequence). Deletions cut 5 bases from V and 1 base from J, with 14 bases between. CDR3 length equals 16 residues.

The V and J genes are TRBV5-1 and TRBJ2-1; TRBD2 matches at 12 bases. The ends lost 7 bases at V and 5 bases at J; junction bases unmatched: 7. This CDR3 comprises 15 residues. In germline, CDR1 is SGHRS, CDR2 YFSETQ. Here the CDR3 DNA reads TGCGCCAGCGGTATACTAGCGGGAGGACACAATGAGCAGTTCTTC. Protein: CASGILAGGHNEQFF.

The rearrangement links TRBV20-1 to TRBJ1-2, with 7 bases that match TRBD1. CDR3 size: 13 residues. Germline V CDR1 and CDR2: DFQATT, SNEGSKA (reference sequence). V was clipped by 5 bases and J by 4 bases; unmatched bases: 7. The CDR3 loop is CSAQGQVGYGYTF. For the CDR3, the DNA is TGCAGTGCTCAAGGACAGGTTGGCTATGGCTACACCTTC.

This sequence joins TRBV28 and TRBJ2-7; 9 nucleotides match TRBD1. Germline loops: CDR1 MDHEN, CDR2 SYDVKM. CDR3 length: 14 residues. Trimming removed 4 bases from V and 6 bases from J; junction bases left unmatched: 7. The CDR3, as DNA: TGTGCCAGCAGTTCCCCGGGACAGGGCTCCGAGCAGTACTTC. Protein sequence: CASSSPGQGSEQYF.

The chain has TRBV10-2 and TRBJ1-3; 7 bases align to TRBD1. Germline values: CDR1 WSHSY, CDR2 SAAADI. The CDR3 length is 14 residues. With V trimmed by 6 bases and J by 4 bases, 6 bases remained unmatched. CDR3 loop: CASRETGWGNTIYF. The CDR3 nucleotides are TGCGCCAGCAGGGAGACAGGGTGGGGAAACACCATATATTTT.

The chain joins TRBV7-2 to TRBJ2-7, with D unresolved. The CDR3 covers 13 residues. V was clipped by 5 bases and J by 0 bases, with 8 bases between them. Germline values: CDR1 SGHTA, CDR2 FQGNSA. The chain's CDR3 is CASSNTPSYEQYF. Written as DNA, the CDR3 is TGTGCCAGCAGCAATACCCCCTCCTACGAGCAGTACTTC.